This TCR beta chain was recorded in a study of HIV-infected children after antiretroviral therapy interruption (dated by TCRdb to about 2019). Study-level background: Eight children, all with CD4+ count above 500 and viral load below 50 copies/ml, were included, of whom four were on planned treatment interruption and four were on continuous treatment. The interruption group had a median age of roughly 9 years, compared with 7 to 8 years in the continuous treatment group. Exposure to EBV and CMV had been recorded for most participating children. In the interruption arm, samples were obtained at week 0, week 12, end of interruption (week 24 or 48), and about 3 years after study end. For the continuous-treatment arm, samples from the corresponding weeks 0, 48 and 150 were analyzed. Alongside measurements of thymic output, the study compared TCR repertoires of children on planned treatment interruption with TCR repertoires of children on continuous antiretroviral treatment. Here is what the overall study found, with its caveats: The naive CD4+ Gini coefficient rose by the end of treatment interruption, suggesting clonal expansion, and returned to baseline by 3 years. In naive CD4+ repertoires of PTI patients, CDR3 sharing between time points fell after interruption began; many sequences were shared between end of interruption and 3 years later. Sorted CD45RA+ naive cells might include minor non-naive CD45RA+ populations such as EMRA or stem memory cells. The low number of patients is regarded as a limitation, and the data should be interpreted with caution.

The treatment or condition label of this sample denotes: PENTA 11 planned treatment interruption arm or continuous ART arm. Children from the United Kingdom aged 2 to 15 years who had been given at least three-drug ART for at least 24 weeks were enrolled as participants. The study required cryopreserved PBMCs containing at least 5 million viable cells, and several candidate patients were excluded because of low viable PBMC yield. Naive CD4+ CD45RA+ CD45RO- T cells were FACS-sorted from thawed PBMCs on a FACSAria III cell sorter. Sorted cells were fixed, and RNA was extracted using the RNeasy FFPE kit followed by the RNeasy Micro kit. The library was made by 3' RACE. TCR libraries were constructed from RNA with a 3' RACE protocol that used unique molecular identifiers to correct for PCR amplification bias. As many as 12 amplicon libraries were pooled and then sequenced on an Illumina MiSeq using v2 2x250 paired-end chemistry. The paper's processing steps were these. Reads were processed with Decombinator to assign V and J genes and CDR3, with barcode-based error and PCR bias correction. Repertoires were subsampled to equal depth before Gini coefficients were calculated with the R ineq package. GLIPH, Hamming distance and a shared triplet metric were used to assess CDR3 similarity. TCRdb trimmed the raw reads at Q25, called clones with MiXCR and kept productive beta chains. Identical CDR3 proteins give one entry, which carries the most common genes and DNA. For this entry, the V and J calls and clone size follow TCRdb and not the study's own pipeline. The sample yields about 46,000 distinct CDR3 sequences; more than 3.5% were counted once. Of the sample, 0.6% to 0.85% is held by the ten largest clones.

This clonotype was detected many times. Its binding antigen is unknown. One base away there is no much larger clone; base qualities are not given. CDR1 MGHRA and CDR2 YSYEKL were looked up in the germline V gene. A distance of 12 bases separates the germline ends of V and J, which lose 2 bases and 2 bases respectively. The CDR3, cysteine through phenylalanine, is 15 amino acids long. Just the 45-base CDR3 DNA is kept, in frame starting at base 1. This sequence was found in a pool of human donors with HIV. The sample here was CD45RA+ CD4+ T cells from PBMCs, pooled from several time points, taken from a donor given antiretroviral therapy, either interrupted or continuous. Read against the paper, the sample's cell subset or site label means: naive CD4+ CD45RA+ CD45RO- T cells. The V and J genes are TRBV4-1 and TRBJ1-1; a tentative D call is TRBD1 (5 bases match). CDR3 region: CASSQRGTANTEAFF. The nucleotide sequence reads as follows: TGCGCCAGCAGCCAACGAGGGACCGCAAACACTGAAGCTTTCTTT.